The rows below give T cell receptor beta chains drawn from one sample of a study of T cell responses to AZD1222 COVID-19 vaccine. Libraries were prepared by immunoSEQ multiplex PCR; TCRdb keeps only in-frame clonotypes and omits some of them. Of about 99,000 clones in the sample, approximately 90% were seen once. The source material was peripheral blood, sampled on day 0 of AZD1222 vaccination. The source is an adult in good health. Both conserved end residues are part of each CDR3. D genes are given only for firm matches. Size values are once, few and many counts, or a class for expanded clones, and some rows have none.

>TRBD1|TRBV12-5|TRBJ1-5|once
CASGLAGTGVRGGDQPQHF
TGTGCTAGTGGTCTAGCCGGGACAGGGGTACGTGGTGGTGATCAGCCCCAGCATTTT
>TRBD2|TRBV6-2/TRBV6-3|TRBJ2-3|NA
CASSYRREVPDTQYF
TGTGCCAGCAGTTACCGGCGGGAGGTCCCAGATACGCAGTATTTT
>NA|TRBV6-5|TRBJ1-5|NA
CASKWERDQPQHF
TGTGCCAGTAAGTGGGAGAGGGATCAGCCCCAGCATTTT
>TRBD1|TRBV6-5|TRBJ2-7|NA
CASSYLPGQGVPEQYF
TGTGCCAGCAGTTACCTCCCGGGGCAGGGGGTCCCCGAGCAGTACTTC
>NA|TRBV5-1|TRBJ2-2|NA
CASSDLLFRGSSGELFF
TGCGCCAGCAGCGACCTACTATTCAGGGGTTCGTCCGGGGAGCTGTTTTTT
>TRBD2|TRBV7-8|TRBJ2-7|once
CASSTSGPSSYEQYF
TGTGCCAGCAGCACTAGCGGGCCCAGCTCCTACGAGCAGTACTTC
>NA|TRBV9|TRBJ2-2|NA
CASSLGTGELFF
TGTGCCAGCAGTCTAGGGACCGGGGAGCTGTTTTTT
>NA|TRBV9|TRBJ1-1|NA
CARDNWGTEAFF
TGTGCCAGAGACAATTGGGGCACTGAAGCTTTCTTT
>TRBD2|TRBV3-1/TRBV3-2|TRBJ2-3|NA
CASSQGGGLLTTDTQYF
TGTGCCAGCAGCCAAGGCGGGGGGCTCTTGACCACAGATACGCAGTATTTT
>NA|TRBV4-1|TRBJ1-2|NA
CASSPRTERNYGYTF
TGCGCCAGCAGCCCGAGGACAGAACGTAACTATGGCTACACCTTC
>NA|TRBV3-1/TRBV3-2|TRBJ1-2|NA
CASSQVIGYGYTF
TGTGCCAGCAGCCAAGTGATTGGGTATGGCTACACCTTC
>NA|TRBV6-5|TRBJ1-1|NA
CASSYSAYEVNTEAFF
TGTGCCAGCAGTTACTCTGCCTATGAGGTGAACACTGAAGCTTTCTTT
>NA|TRBV2|TRBJ1-6|NA
CASVSAGRSNSPLHF
TGTGCCAGCGTATCCGCCGGGAGGAGCAATTCACCCCTCCACTTT
>TRBD2|TRBV6-6|TRBJ2-3|NA
CASSPRAGGTDTQYF
TGTGCCAGCAGCCCCCGAGCGGGGGGCACAGATACGCAGTATTTT
>NA|TRBV6-5|TRBJ2-7|NA
CASSYGAPYEQYF
TGTGCCAGCAGTTACGGGGCCCCCTACGAGCAGTACTTC
>TRBD1|TRBV7-2|TRBJ1-2|NA
CASSLSPGGVYGYTF
TGTGCCAGCAGCTTATCTCCAGGGGGCGTGTATGGCTACACCTTC
>TRBD1|TRBV10-3|TRBJ1-2|once
CAISGTGVVGYTF
TGTGCCATCAGTGGGACAGGCGTCGTTGGCTACACCTTC
>TRBD1|TRBV5-1|TRBJ1-1|NA
CASSSRTGMNTEAFF
TGCGCCAGCAGCTCAAGGACAGGGATGAACACTGAAGCTTTCTTT
>NA|TRBV11-3|TRBJ1-3|NA
CASSLGLGNTIYF
TGTGCCAGCAGCTTGGGCCTGGGAAACACCATATATTTT
>TRBD1|TRBV5-4|TRBJ2-7|NA
CASSWDRGSSEQYF
TGTGCCAGCAGCTGGGACAGGGGATCCTCCGAGCAGTACTTC
>TRBD2|TRBV7-9|TRBJ2-7|NA
CASSLSTSGVSYEQYF
TGTGCCAGCAGCTTAAGTACTAGCGGAGTGTCCTACGAGCAGTACTTC
>TRBD1|TRBV3-1/TRBV3-2|TRBJ2-5|NA
CASSQVRWRQGFNQETQYF
TGTGCCAGCAGCCAAGTCCGGTGGAGACAGGGATTCAACCAAGAGACCCAGTACTTC
>NA|TRBV11-1|TRBJ1-1|NA
CASSFGAKNTEAFF
TGTGCCAGCAGCTTTGGAGCGAAGAACACTGAAGCTTTCTTT
>NA|TRBV5-1|TRBJ2-2|NA
CASSSSGQSTGELFF
TGCGCCAGCAGCTCCTCTGGACAGAGCACCGGGGAGCTGTTTTTT
>TRBD1|TRBV5-4|TRBJ1-1|NA
CASSRPTGSLTEAFF
TGTGCCAGCAGCCGACCGACAGGGAGTTTGACTGAAGCTTTCTTT
>NA|TRBV19|TRBJ1-2|NA
CASSIGSGAGGYTF
TGTGCCAGTAGTATTGGAAGTGGGGCAGGTGGCTACACCTTC
>NA|TRBV18|TRBJ1-6|NA
CASSPFDRFSPLHF
TGTGCCAGCTCACCCTTTGACAGATTCTCACCCCTCCACTTT
>TRBD2|TRBV4-3|TRBJ2-1|once
CASSQDPGLAYEQFF
TGCGCCAGCAGCCAGGATCCGGGACTAGCCTATGAGCAGTTCTTC
>TRBD1|TRBV6-2/TRBV6-3|TRBJ1-5|NA
CASSSRQGAFQPQHF
TGTGCCAGCAGTTCCCGACAGGGGGCTTTCCAGCCCCAGCATTTT
>NA|TRBV6-5|TRBJ2-2|NA
CASSGRWTGELFF
TGTGCCAGCAGCGGCCGATGGACCGGGGAGCTGTTTTTT
>TRBD2|TRBV20-1|TRBJ2-1|NA
CSASGGSWNEQFF
TGCAGTGCTAGTGGCGGGAGTTGGAATGAGCAGTTCTTC
>NA|TRBV7-2|TRBJ2-2|NA
CASSSTAPGNTGELFF
TGTGCCAGCAGCTCTACAGCGCCCGGAAACACCGGGGAGCTGTTTTTT
>NA|TRBV27|TRBJ2-7|NA
CASSRRISSYEQYF
TGTGCCAGCAGTAGACGGATTTCCAGCTACGAGCAGTACTTC
>NA|TRBV19|TRBJ1-5|NA
CASSTLSHSNQPQHF
TGTGCCAGTAGTACTCTCTCCCATAGCAATCAGCCCCAGCATTTT
>NA|TRBV19|TRBJ1-5|once
CATDQYNQPQHF
TGTGCCACTGATCAGTATAACCAGCCCCAGCATTTT
>NA|TRBV7-3|TRBJ2-3|once
CASSSFPRGLPGSTDTQYF
TGTGCCAGCAGCTCTTTCCCGCGCGGACTCCCTGGGAGCACAGATACGCAGTATTTT
>NA|TRBV15|TRBJ1-1|NA
CATSPQPHVNTEAFF
TGTGCCACCAGCCCCCAGCCCCATGTGAACACTGAAGCTTTCTTT
>NA|TRBV6-5|TRBJ2-5|few
CASGAGVSQYF
TGTGCCAGCGGGGCAGGGGTGTCCCAGTACTTC
>NA|TRBV4-3|TRBJ2-7|NA
CASSQDRLSSYEQYF
TGCGCCAGCAGCCAAGATCGTCTTAGTTCCTACGAGCAGTACTTC
>TRBD1|TRBV7-8|TRBJ2-7|NA
CASSLEGQGPYEQYF
TGTGCCAGCAGCTTAGAGGGACAGGGACCTTACGAGCAGTACTTC
>NA|TRBV7-3|TRBJ1-5|once
CASSLVRGGQPQHF
TGTGCCAGCAGCTTAGTCCGTGGTGGTCAGCCCCAGCATTTT
>TRBD2|TRBV27|TRBJ2-7|once
CASSPPPSGGIIYEQYF
TGTGCCAGCAGTCCTCCTCCTAGCGGAGGAATTATCTACGAGCAGTACTTC
>NA|TRBV5-6|TRBJ2-7|NA
CASSLDPQTSYEQYF
TGTGCCAGCAGCTTGGACCCACAGACCTCCTACGAGCAGTACTTC
>NA|TRBV2|TRBJ2-5|NA
CASSKDSVLQETQYF
TGTGCCAGCAGTAAGGACAGCGTACTCCAAGAGACCCAGTACTTC
>NA|TRBV7-8|TRBJ1-1|NA
CASSLSQHSEAFF
TGTGCCAGCAGCTTATCCCAGCATAGTGAAGCTTTCTTT
>TRBD1|TRBV4-1|TRBJ2-1|once
CASSLQGASGNEQFF
TGCGCCAGCAGCCTACAGGGGGCGAGTGGCAATGAGCAGTTCTTC
>TRBD1|TRBV30|TRBJ1-1|NA
CAWSGGTGNGPFF
TGTGCCTGGAGTGGGGGGACAGGCAACGGGCCTTTCTTT
>TRBD2|TRBV30|TRBJ2-5|NA
CAWNPAGVGTQYF
TGTGCCTGGAACCCAGCGGGAGTGGGGACCCAGTACTTC
>TRBD2|TRBV29-1|TRBJ2-7|NA
CSVDLSGGSYEQYF
TGCAGCGTTGATCTTAGCGGGGGATCCTACGAGCAGTACTTC
>NA|TRBV4-2|TRBJ2-7|NA
CASSQDTGTVEQYF
TGTGCCAGCAGCCAGGATACAGGCACGGTAGAGCAGTACTTC
>TRBD1|TRBV3-1/TRBV3-2|TRBJ1-6|NA
CASSQTGQFDSPLHF
TGTGCCAGCAGCCAAACGGGACAGTTTGATTCACCCCTCCACTTT
>NA|TRBV18|TRBJ2-5|once
CAGRSLSGETQYF
TGTGCCGGACGGAGCCTTTCGGGAGAGACCCAGTACTTC
>NA|TRBV30|TRBJ2-1|NA
CAWRGVDEQFF
TGTGCCTGGAGGGGAGTTGATGAGCAGTTCTTC
>TRBD1|TRBV6-2/TRBV6-3|TRBJ2-2|NA
CASSKRQGDTGELFF
TGTGCCAGCAGCAAACGGCAGGGGGACACCGGGGAGCTGTTTTTT
>TRBD2|TRBV4-3|TRBJ2-5|few
CASSQDNRGVETQYF
TGCGCCAGCAGCCAAGATAACCGGGGGGTCGAGACCCAGTACTTC
>TRBD1|TRBV4-1|TRBJ2-2|NA
CASSQDSTGAQFANTGELFF
TGCGCCAGCAGCCAAGATTCGACAGGGGCGCAGTTCGCGAACACCGGGGAGCTGTTTTTT
>TRBD1|TRBV9|TRBJ1-2|NA
CASSPDHQGVYGYTF
TGTGCCAGCAGTCCCGATCATCAGGGGGTTTATGGCTACACCTTC
>NA|TRBV6-5|TRBJ2-5|NA
CASGFTGGETQYF
TGTGCCAGCGGATTTACGGGTGGGGAGACCCAGTACTTC